The rows below give T cell receptor beta chains drawn from one sample of a study of T cell changes during pregnancy in multiple sclerosis. Clones were read by immunoSEQ multiplex PCR, and TCRdb kept only the in-frame ones, dropping some. The sample lists about 100,000 clones; around 94% were seen once. The specimen was peripheral blood, collected in the second trimester of pregnancy. The receptors derive from a female donor with multiple sclerosis, enrolled in a pregnancy study. The CDR3 runs from the conserved cysteine through the conserved F or W. The D gene is left open where the match is weak. Not all rows give a size; the values are once, few, many and, for expanded clones, a class.

d_gene | abundance | j_gene | v_gene | CDR3nt | CDR3aa
TRBD1 | NA | TRBJ2-7 | TRBV5-1 | TGCGCCAGCAGCTCTGGGACAGGCCCTTACGAGCAGTACTTC | CASSSGTGPYEQYF
NA | NA | TRBJ2-1 | TRBV7-9 | TGTGCCAGCAGTCACTCCTATAGCTCCTACAATGAGCAGTTCTTC | CASSHSYSSYNEQFF
NA | NA | TRBJ1-5 | TRBV30 | TGTGCCTGGAGTGCCCGGAATCAGCCCCAGCATTTT | CAWSARNQPQHF
NA | NA | TRBJ1-2 | TRBV27 | TGTGCCAGCAGTTTTTATGGGTTATCAGGCTATGGCTACACCTTC | CASSFYGLSGYGYTF
TRBD1 | NA | TRBJ2-1 | TRBV11-2 | TGTGCCAGCAGCCCCCCTAATTTCGGACAGGGCTATGAGCAGTTCTTC | CASSPPNFGQGYEQFF
TRBD2 | once | TRBJ2-7 | TRBV6-4 | TGTGCCAGCATGTGGGAGGGCGGCGAGCAGTACTTC | CASMWEGGEQYF
TRBD2 | NA | TRBJ2-7 | TRBV7-9 | TGTGCCAGCAGCACCGGACTAGCGGGAGGCAGGGGGACCTACGAGCAGTACTTC | CASSTGLAGGRGTYEQYF
NA | NA | TRBJ2-7 | TRBV14 | TGTGCCAGCAGCGCGCCGGGATTCTACGAGCAGTACTTC | CASSAPGFYEQYF
TRBD2 | NA | TRBJ2-1 | TRBV5-1 | TGCGCCAGCAGCTTGGTAGCGGGAGGGAAGGATGAGCAGTTCTTC | CASSLVAGGKDEQFF
TRBD1 | NA | TRBJ2-3 | TRBV27 | TGTGCCAGCTCGGACAGGGGGCTCGCCAGAGATACGCAGTATTTT | CASSDRGLARDTQYF
TRBD2 | NA | TRBJ2-3 | TRBV7-8 | TGTGCCAGCAGCGGGCTGGGACTAGCGGTAGATACGCAGTATTTT | CASSGLGLAVDTQYF
TRBD2 | NA | TRBJ2-3 | TRBV7-6 | TGTGCCAGCAGCTTAGGAGCTGGGACTAGCGGGTTAGTAGGTGATACGCAGTATTTT | CASSLGAGTSGLVGDTQYF
TRBD1 | NA | TRBJ1-2 | TRBV7-9 | TGTGCCAGCAGCGTAGAACCCGGGACAGGGACCGGCTACACCTTC | CASSVEPGTGTGYTF
TRBD1 | NA | TRBJ1-2 | TRBV4-2 | TGTGCCAGCAGCCAAGGAGGGGGCGACTATGGCTACACCTTC | CASSQGGGDYGYTF
TRBD2 | NA | TRBJ2-1 | TRBV2 | TGTGCCAGCAAGAACGGGGGGGCCCGGGGGAACTACAATGAGCAGTTCTTC | CASKNGGARGNYNEQFF
NA | few | TRBJ1-1 | TRBV7-8 | TGTGCCAGCCGGCTGGACATGAACACTGAAGCTTTCTTT | CASRLDMNTEAFF
NA | NA | TRBJ1-1 | TRBV6-1 | TGTGCCAGCAGGATCAGGAACACTGAAGCTTTCTTT | CASRIRNTEAFF
TRBD1 | few | TRBJ1-5 | TRBV19 | TGTGCCAGTAGTACGGACAGGAGTGCCAGCAATCAGCCCCAGCATTTT | CASSTDRSASNQPQHF
NA | NA | TRBJ1-1 | TRBV2 | TGTGCCAGCAACGGACAGATGAACACTGAAGCTTTCTTT | CASNGQMNTEAFF
NA | NA | TRBJ2-7 | TRBV2 | TGTGCCAGCAGTGGCCCTACCGATGGGGCCTGGTACGAGCAGTACTTC | CASSGPTDGAWYEQYF
NA | NA | TRBJ2-1 | TRBV28 | TGTGCCAGCAGCTTCTTCCTAAACAATGAGCAGTTCTTC | CASSFFLNNEQFF
TRBD1 | NA | TRBJ2-7 | TRBV7-2 | TGTGCCAGCAGCTCAGGACAGGGGGCTACCTTCTACGAGCAGTACTTC | CASSSGQGATFYEQYF
TRBD1 | NA | TRBJ1-5 | TRBV6-1 | TGTGCCAGCAGTGCGCGGGACAGGGGCATCGATAGCAATCAGCCCCAGCATTTT | CASSARDRGIDSNQPQHF
TRBD1 | NA | TRBJ2-5 | TRBV5-1 | TGCGCCAGCAGCTACCGGGACAGGATGCAGACCCAGTACTTC | CASSYRDRMQTQYF
TRBD2 | NA | TRBJ2-7 | TRBV9 | TGTGCCAGCAGCCCGACTCGTAGCGGGGCGATCTACGAGCAGTACTTC | CASSPTRSGAIYEQYF
TRBD1 | NA | TRBJ2-5 | TRBV18 | TGTGCCAGCTCACGGGACAGAGACCAAGAGACCCAGTACTTC | CASSRDRDQETQYF
TRBD2 | NA | TRBJ2-1 | TRBV5-1 | TGCGCCAGCAGCTGGGGACTAGCGGGACTCAATGAGCAGTTCTTC | CASSWGLAGLNEQFF
TRBD1 | NA | TRBJ2-7 | TRBV4-2 | TGTGCCAGCAGCCAAATTTTCGCCCGGACAGGGGGCTTAGCACTTACCTACGAGCAGTACTTC | CASSQIFARTGGLALTYEQYF
NA | once | TRBJ2-5 | TRBV9 | TGTGCCAGCAGCGTACCGGGTAACCAAGAGACCCAGTACTTC | CASSVPGNQETQYF
NA | once | TRBJ1-2 | TRBV6-1 | TGTGCCAGCAGTGAAGTTTACAGTGCCGGCTACACCTTC | CASSEVYSAGYTF
TRBD1 | NA | TRBJ1-4 | TRBV10-3 | TGTGCCATCAGCTCCGGGACAGGGGGCGAAAAACTGTTTTTT | CAISSGTGGEKLFF
TRBD1 | NA | TRBJ1-4 | TRBV5-1 | TGCGCCAGCAGCCCGGGTGACAGGGCTACTAATGAAAAACTGTTTTTT | CASSPGDRATNEKLFF
TRBD1 | NA | TRBJ1-5 | TRBV19 | TGTGCCAGTAGTATAGCAGGGACAGGATACAATCAGCCCCAGCATTTT | CASSIAGTGYNQPQHF
NA | NA | TRBJ2-7 | TRBV5-1 | TGCGCCAGCAGCTCGAATATGGGAGGCGAGCAGTACTTC | CASSSNMGGEQYF
TRBD2 | NA | TRBJ2-5 | TRBV30 | TGTGCCTGGAGTCCCGGACTAGCGGGGGGGCAGGAGTACTTC | CAWSPGLAGGQEYF
TRBD2 | NA | TRBJ2-1 | TRBV7-3 | TGTGCCAGCAGCTCCAACAGCGGGGCGGGGAATGAGCAGTTCTTC | CASSSNSGAGNEQFF
TRBD2 | once | TRBJ2-3 | TRBV10-3 | TGTGCCATTGAAGCGGGACTAAAAACGCGCGATACGCAGTATTTT | CAIEAGLKTRDTQYF
TRBD2 | NA | TRBJ2-7 | TRBV9 | TGTGCCAGCAGCGTAGGACTAGCGGGATCTTACGAGCAGTACTTC | CASSVGLAGSYEQYF
NA | NA | TRBJ1-1 | TRBV12-5 | TGTGCTAGTGCCTCACAGCACCGCGGGTCCGCTTTCTTT | CASASQHRGSAFF
TRBD2 | NA | TRBJ2-1 | TRBV9 | TGTGCCAGCAGCGGACTGACTAGCTCCAATGAGCAGTTCTTC | CASSGLTSSNEQFF
TRBD1 | once | TRBJ2-1 | TRBV9 | TGTGCCAGCAGCGTAGTGGGACAGTCCCCGAGCTCCTACAATGAGCAGTTCTTC | CASSVVGQSPSSYNEQFF
TRBD2 | NA | TRBJ2-6 | TRBV28 | TGTGCCAGCAGTTTTACCGGGGGGGAATTTTCTGGGGCCAACGTCCTGACTTTC | CASSFTGGEFSGANVLTF
TRBD1 | NA | TRBJ1-5 | TRBV30 | TGTGCCTGGAGTCGCCGACAGGGCGTCCAGCCCCAGCATTTT | CAWSRRQGVQPQHF
TRBD2 | NA | TRBJ2-3 | TRBV27 | TGTGCCAGCAGTTTACCGGGACTAGCGGGAGGGCCAGGAGATACGCAGTATTTT | CASSLPGLAGGPGDTQYF
TRBD1 | NA | TRBJ2-1 | TRBV7-9 | TGTGCCAGCACCGGGGACAGGGGAGACAATGAGCAGTTCTTC | CASTGDRGDNEQFF
TRBD1 | NA | TRBJ1-2 | TRBV30 | TGTGCCTGGGCAGAACAGGGGACTTATGGCTACACCTTC | CAWAEQGTYGYTF
NA | NA | TRBJ1-6 | TRBV30 | TGTGCCTGGAGTACTGGGGGGGATTCACCCCTCCACTTT | CAWSTGGDSPLHF
TRBD2 | NA | TRBJ2-7 | TRBV4-1 | TGCGCCAGCAGCCAAGATAGGCTAGCGGGACAGATCTACGAGCAGTACTTC | CASSQDRLAGQIYEQYF
NA | NA | TRBJ1-1 | TRBV6-1 | TGTGCCAGCCGAAATCGGGGTAGGGATTGGGGTGAAGCTTTCTTT | CASRNRGRDWGEAFF
NA | NA | TRBJ1-1 | TRBV7-2 | TGTGCCAGCAGCTTTCCACGGTTGGGGGCCGGGAACACTGAAGCTTTCTTT | CASSFPRLGAGNTEAFF
TRBD2 | once | TRBJ2-1 | TRBV9 | TGTGCCAGCAGCGCGAGGACTAGCGGTTACAATGAGCAGTTCTTC | CASSARTSGYNEQFF